These T cell receptor beta chains were read from a single sample in a study of shared clonotypes between healthy human individuals. Sequencing was performed with immunoSEQ multiplex PCR; in TCRdb, only in-frame clones are kept and a portion is missing. Of roughly 2.5 million clones in the sample, around nine tenths are singletons; the top ten hold around 0.15%. Source material: naive CD4+ T cells sorted from blood. Source of these receptors: a man aged 18 to 30 in good health. CDR3s include the opening cysteine and the closing phenylalanine or tryptophan. The order of the fields is J gene, D gene, V gene, clone size, CDR3 DNA, CDR3 protein. D genes are given only for firm matches. The size entry is marked missing in some rows and otherwise reads once, few, many or a size class.

j_call: TRBJ2-2; d_call: .; v_call: TRBV28; clone_size: .; cdr3_nt: TGTGCCAGCAGTTCCCCAGGGAACACCGGGGAGCTGTTTTTT; cdr3_aa: CASSSPGNTGELFF
j_call: TRBJ2-3; d_call: .; v_call: TRBV11-2; clone_size: .; cdr3_nt: TGTGCCAGCAGCTTACAGGCAGCACAAAACACAGATACGCAGTATTTT; cdr3_aa: CASSLQAAQNTDTQYF
j_call: TRBJ2-1; d_call: TRBD2; v_call: TRBV18; clone_size: .; cdr3_nt: TGTGCCAGCTCTGGACTAGAGTACAATGAGCAGTTCTTC; cdr3_aa: CASSGLEYNEQFF
j_call: TRBJ2-2; d_call: .; v_call: TRBV7-3; clone_size: .; cdr3_nt: TGTGCCAGCAGCTTAAACCCCCCCGGGGAGCTGTTTTTT; cdr3_aa: CASSLNPPGELFF
j_call: TRBJ2-7; d_call: TRBD1; v_call: TRBV5-1; clone_size: .; cdr3_nt: TGCGCCAGCAGCCAAACACAGGGGGCAGGCGAGCAGTACTTC; cdr3_aa: CASSQTQGAGEQYF
j_call: TRBJ2-6; d_call: TRBD1; v_call: TRBV5-1; clone_size: .; cdr3_nt: TGCGCCAGCAGCCCGACGACAGGGGTCTCTTTTGCGGCCAACGTCCTGACTTTC; cdr3_aa: CASSPTTGVSFAANVLTF
j_call: TRBJ1-1; d_call: TRBD1; v_call: TRBV18; clone_size: .; cdr3_nt: TGTGCCAGCTCATCGGGACAGGGTTACACTGAAGCTTTCTTT; cdr3_aa: CASSSGQGYTEAFF
j_call: TRBJ2-3; d_call: TRBD2; v_call: TRBV10-3; clone_size: once; cdr3_nt: TGTGCCACTCATAATAGCGGGGGCACAGATACGCAGTATTTT; cdr3_aa: CATHNSGGTDTQYF
j_call: TRBJ1-3; d_call: .; v_call: TRBV7-2; clone_size: once; cdr3_nt: TGTGCCAGCAGCGCCCCGACAGTTACTGGAAACACCATATATTTT; cdr3_aa: CASSAPTVTGNTIYF
j_call: TRBJ2-7; d_call: .; v_call: TRBV28; clone_size: once; cdr3_nt: TGTGCCAGCGCCCGGACGACCTATGAGCAGTACTTC; cdr3_aa: CASARTTYEQYF
j_call: TRBJ1-4; d_call: .; v_call: TRBV18; clone_size: .; cdr3_nt: TGTGCCAGCTCACCCGGGGTACAGGTTAATGAAAAACTGTTTTTT; cdr3_aa: CASSPGVQVNEKLFF
j_call: TRBJ2-5; d_call: .; v_call: TRBV10-1; clone_size: .; cdr3_nt: TGCGCCAGCAGTGATGGGACGGCCACAGGGACCCAGTACTTC; cdr3_aa: CASSDGTATGTQYF
j_call: TRBJ2-1; d_call: .; v_call: TRBV21-1; clone_size: .; cdr3_nt: TGTGCCAGCAGCAAAGCACAGACAGGGAGCGGGAGGATGGGGAATGAGCAGTTCTTC; cdr3_aa: CASSKAQTGSGRMGNEQFF
j_call: TRBJ1-5; d_call: .; v_call: TRBV30; clone_size: .; cdr3_nt: TGTGCCTGGAGTGTATCGGGGGCAAGCAATCAGCCCCAGCATTTT; cdr3_aa: CAWSVSGASNQPQHF
j_call: TRBJ2-2; d_call: .; v_call: TRBV9; clone_size: .; cdr3_nt: TGTGCCAGCAGCGTAGCCTCGACAGGAAACACCGGGGAGCTGTTTTTT; cdr3_aa: CASSVASTGNTGELFF
j_call: TRBJ2-7; d_call: .; v_call: TRBV10-3; clone_size: .; cdr3_nt: TGTGCCATCAGTGTGGAGGGAGTCTACGAGCAGTACTTC; cdr3_aa: CAISVEGVYEQYF
j_call: TRBJ2-1; d_call: TRBD2; v_call: TRBV15; clone_size: .; cdr3_nt: TGTGCCACCAGCAGGGGTGTTGCTAGCGGGACATACAATGAGCAGTTCTTC; cdr3_aa: CATSRGVASGTYNEQFF
j_call: TRBJ2-5; d_call: .; v_call: TRBV5-5; clone_size: .; cdr3_nt: TGTGCCAGCAGCTTGGCACAGGGTGAGACCCAGTACTTC; cdr3_aa: CASSLAQGETQYF
j_call: TRBJ2-1; d_call: TRBD2; v_call: TRBV5-1; clone_size: once; cdr3_nt: TGCGCCAGCAGCTTGAGTGGGACTAGCGGGTACAATGAGCAGTTCTTC; cdr3_aa: CASSLSGTSGYNEQFF
j_call: TRBJ2-3; d_call: .; v_call: TRBV5-4; clone_size: .; cdr3_nt: TGTGCCAGCAGCCGTAACGGGGGGACAGGAGCAGGTTTAGCTCCAGATACGCAGTATTTT; cdr3_aa: CASSRNGGTGAGLAPDTQYF
j_call: TRBJ2-1; d_call: TRBD2; v_call: TRBV6-5; clone_size: .; cdr3_nt: TGTGCCAGCAGTTACGAAAAGCGGGAGAGCCATGAGCAGTTCTTC; cdr3_aa: CASSYEKRESHEQFF
j_call: TRBJ1-5; d_call: TRBD1; v_call: TRBV11-2; clone_size: .; cdr3_nt: TGTGCCAGCAGCTTAAGACAGGGGTTGGTGCAGCCCCAGCATTTT; cdr3_aa: CASSLRQGLVQPQHF
j_call: TRBJ2-3; d_call: .; v_call: TRBV5-1; clone_size: once; cdr3_nt: TGCGCCAGCAGTACCCGGGACAGCACAGATACGCAGTATTTT; cdr3_aa: CASSTRDSTDTQYF
j_call: TRBJ2-2; d_call: .; v_call: TRBV5-1; clone_size: .; cdr3_nt: TGCGCCAGCAGCTTTGCGTTCGGCAGGGAGAACACCGGGGAGCTGTTTTTT; cdr3_aa: CASSFAFGRENTGELFF
j_call: TRBJ2-5; d_call: .; v_call: TRBV18; clone_size: .; cdr3_nt: TGTGCCAGCTCACCACCGGGACGTATCTTAGAGACCCAGTACTTC; cdr3_aa: CASSPPGRILETQYF